Sequencing of this T cell receptor beta chain was carried out in a study of cytomegalovirus exposure and HLA in healthy donors. Germline CDR1 is MNHEY and CDR2 is SVGAGI. V lost 6 bases and J lost 8; bases outside the gene matches: 5. This CDR3 is built from 13 residues. Remarks on this clone: No antigen is known for it.

Study-wide results and limits: Within an earlier analysis, most TCR beta V segments proved productive either about 87% or about 30% of the time. Among the sequence variants, a highly shared cluster was likely an artifact of sequencing. What a later analysis showed was that several of the most significant clusters appeared linked to common viral pathogens.

Primers for the PCR totalled 60 Vbeta and 13 Jbeta. TCRdb's copy holds only in-frame clones and misses some; the assay was immunoSEQ multiplex PCR. The sample records some 150,000 clones, 60% to 80% being singletons. The chain recombines TRBV6-5 with TRBJ1-2, with 11 bases aligning to TRBD1. The source is a male donor in good health and CMV-seronegative. Sequences were obtained from PBMCs. The CDR3 DNA reads as TGTGCCAGCAGCCGGGACAGGGGGAAAGGCTACACCTTC. Protein sequence: CASSRDRGKGYTF.